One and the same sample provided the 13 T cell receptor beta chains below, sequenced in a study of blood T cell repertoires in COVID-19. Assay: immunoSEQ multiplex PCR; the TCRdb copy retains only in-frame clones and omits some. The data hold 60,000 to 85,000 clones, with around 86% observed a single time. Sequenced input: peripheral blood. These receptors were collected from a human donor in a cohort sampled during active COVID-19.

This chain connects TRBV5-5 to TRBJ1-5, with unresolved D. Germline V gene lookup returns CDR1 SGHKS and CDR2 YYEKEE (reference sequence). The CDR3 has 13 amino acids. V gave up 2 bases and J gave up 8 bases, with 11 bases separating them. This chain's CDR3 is CASSFRSYEPQHF. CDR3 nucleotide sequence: TGTGCCAGCAGCTTCCGTTCGTATGAGCCCCAGCATTTT.

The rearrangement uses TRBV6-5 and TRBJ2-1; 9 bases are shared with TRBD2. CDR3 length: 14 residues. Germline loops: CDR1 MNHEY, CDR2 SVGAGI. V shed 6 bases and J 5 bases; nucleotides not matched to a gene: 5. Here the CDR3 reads CASRTSGLNNEQFF. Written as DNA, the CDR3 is TGTGCCAGCAGGACTAGCGGACTTAACAATGAGCAGTTCTTC.

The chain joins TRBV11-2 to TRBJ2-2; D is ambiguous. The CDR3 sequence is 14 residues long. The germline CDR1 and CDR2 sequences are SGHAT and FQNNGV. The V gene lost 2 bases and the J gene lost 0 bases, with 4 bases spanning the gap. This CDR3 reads CASSLLANTGELFF. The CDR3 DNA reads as TGTGCCAGCAGCTTATTAGCGAACACCGGGGAGCTGTTTTTT.

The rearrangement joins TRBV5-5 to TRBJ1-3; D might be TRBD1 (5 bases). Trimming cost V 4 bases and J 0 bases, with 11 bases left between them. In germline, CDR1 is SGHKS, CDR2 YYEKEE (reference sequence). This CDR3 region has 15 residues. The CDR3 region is CASSMGLFSGNTIYF. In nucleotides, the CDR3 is TGTGCCAGCAGCATGGGACTGTTCTCTGGAAACACCATATATTTT.

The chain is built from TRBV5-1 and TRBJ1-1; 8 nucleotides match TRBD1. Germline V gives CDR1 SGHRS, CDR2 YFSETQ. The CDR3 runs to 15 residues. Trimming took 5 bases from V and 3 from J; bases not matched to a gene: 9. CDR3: CASRPRTGPDTEAFF. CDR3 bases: TGCGCCAGCAGGCCGAGGACAGGGCCTGACACTGAAGCTTTCTTT.

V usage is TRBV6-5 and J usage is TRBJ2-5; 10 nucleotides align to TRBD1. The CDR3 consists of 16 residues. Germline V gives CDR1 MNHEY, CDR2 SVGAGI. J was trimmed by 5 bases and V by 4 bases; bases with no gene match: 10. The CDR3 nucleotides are TGTGCCAGCAGTTTCTTAGGACAGGGGGTTTTGGAGACCCAGTACTTC. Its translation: CASSFLGQGVLETQYF.

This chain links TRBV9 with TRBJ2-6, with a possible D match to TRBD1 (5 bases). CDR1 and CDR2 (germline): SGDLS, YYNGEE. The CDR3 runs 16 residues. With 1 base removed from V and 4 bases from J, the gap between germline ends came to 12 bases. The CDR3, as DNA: TGTGCCAGCAGCGTAACGGCAGGGTTGGGGGCCAACGTCCTGACTTTC. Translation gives CASSVTAGLGANVLTF.

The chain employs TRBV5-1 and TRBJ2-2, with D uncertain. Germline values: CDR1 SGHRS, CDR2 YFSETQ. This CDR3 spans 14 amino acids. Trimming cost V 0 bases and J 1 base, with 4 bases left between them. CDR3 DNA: TGCGCCAGCAGCTTGGGTCGGAACACCGGGGAGCTGTTTTTT. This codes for CASSLGRNTGELFF.

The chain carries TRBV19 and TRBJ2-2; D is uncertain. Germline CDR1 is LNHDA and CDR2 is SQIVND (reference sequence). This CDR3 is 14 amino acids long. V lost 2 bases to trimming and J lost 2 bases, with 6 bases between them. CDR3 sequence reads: CASSIQINTGELFF. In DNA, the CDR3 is TGTGCCAGTAGTATACAGATAAACACCGGGGAGCTGTTTTTT.

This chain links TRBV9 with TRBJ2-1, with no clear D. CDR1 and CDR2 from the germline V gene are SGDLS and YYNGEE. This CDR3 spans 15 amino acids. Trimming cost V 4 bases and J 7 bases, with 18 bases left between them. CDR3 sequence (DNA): TGTGCCAGCAGCCCTCCACCCGGGTGGAGTAATGAGCAGTTCTTC. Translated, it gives CASSPPPGWSNEQFF.

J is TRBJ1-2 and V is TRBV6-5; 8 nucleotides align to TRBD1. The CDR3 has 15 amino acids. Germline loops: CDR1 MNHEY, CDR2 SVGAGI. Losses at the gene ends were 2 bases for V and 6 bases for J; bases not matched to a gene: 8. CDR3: CASSYPQDRGDGYTF. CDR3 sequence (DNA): TGTGCCAGCAGTTACCCCCAAGACAGGGGAGATGGCTACACCTTC.

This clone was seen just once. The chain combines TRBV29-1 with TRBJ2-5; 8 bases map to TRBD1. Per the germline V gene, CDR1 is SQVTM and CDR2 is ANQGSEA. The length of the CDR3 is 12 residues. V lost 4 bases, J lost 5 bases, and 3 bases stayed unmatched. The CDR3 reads CSVGRQGETQYF. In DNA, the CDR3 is TGCAGCGTTGGGAGACAGGGGGAGACCCAGTACTTC.

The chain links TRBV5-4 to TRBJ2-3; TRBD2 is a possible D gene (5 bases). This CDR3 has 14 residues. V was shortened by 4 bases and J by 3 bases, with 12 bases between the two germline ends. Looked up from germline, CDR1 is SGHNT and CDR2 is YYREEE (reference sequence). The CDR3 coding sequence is TGTGCCAGCAGCCCGGAGGTGTTAACAGATACGCAGTATTTT. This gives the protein CASSPEVLTDTQYF.